A selection of T cell receptor beta chains follows, all from one sample in a study of T-cell memory formation after mild COVID-19. TCRdb independently ran MiXCR on the 5' RACE reads; one entry per CDR3 protein. The sample consists of about 430,000 distinct CDR3 sequences, 20% to 25% of them appearing once. Sequencing was performed on PBMCs or a T cell subset sorted from them (not recorded which). Receptors were obtained from an adult woman who had mild COVID-19 (a few samples of this study predate the infection). Cell type and time point are not known. CDR3s include the opening cysteine and the closing phenylalanine or tryptophan. D genes are given only for firm matches. Clone sizes are given selectively: once, few, many, or a class where the clone is expanded.

>TRBJ2-1|TRBV11-1|-|-
TGTGCCAGCAGCCAAGGCTCCGTTCAGTTCTTC
CASSQGSVQFF
>TRBJ2-7|TRBV29-1|-|-
TGCAGCGCCCGGGAGACGGGGTACGAGCAGTACTTC
CSARETGYEQYF
>TRBJ2-7|TRBV7-3|-|many
TGTGCCAGCAGCTTCAGGGGCTCCTACGAGCAGTACTTC
CASSFRGSYEQYF
>TRBJ2-7|TRBV12-3/TRBV12-4|-|many
TGTGCCAGCAGTTACGGGGGCGAGCAGTACTTC
CASSYGGEQYF
>TRBJ1-2|TRBV7-9|-|few
TGTGCCAGCAGCTTGGCACAGGGAGGCTATGGCTACACCTTC
CASSLAQGGYGYTF
>TRBJ1-1|TRBV24-1|-|many
TGTGCCACCAGCCGGACGGAGAACACTGAAGCTTTCTTT
CATSRTENTEAFF
>TRBJ2-7|TRBV5-1|TRBD1|many
TGCGCCAGCAGCCCAGGGACAGGGCTATACGAGCAGTACTTC
CASSPGTGLYEQYF
>TRBJ2-2|TRBV11-2|TRBD2|few
TGTGCCAGCAGCTTTGCCGGGGGGTCTGGCACCGGGGAGCTGTTTTTT
CASSFAGGSGTGELFF
>TRBJ1-1|TRBV21-1|-|few
TGTGCCAGCAGCAAATTGGGGGTAAACACTGAAGCTTTCTTT
CASSKLGVNTEAFF
>TRBJ1-3|TRBV18|-|few
TGTGCCAGCACTAGGTGGGAAACCGGAAACACCATATATTTT
CASTRWETGNTIYF
>TRBJ2-6|TRBV24-1|-|-
TGTGCCACCAGTTTTTCGGGGTCTGGGGCCAACGTCCTGACTTTC
CATSFSGSGANVLTF
>TRBJ1-2|TRBV12-3/TRBV12-4|-|-
TGTGCCAGCAGTTTAAGTAAGTCAGGACGTGGCTACACCTTC
CASSLSKSGRGYTF
>TRBJ2-1|TRBV7-9|TRBD1|few
TGTGCCAGCAGCTTATTGGTTACAGGGGGCGTCGATGAGCAGTTCTTC
CASSLLVTGGVDEQFF
>TRBJ2-5|TRBV6-5|-|few
TGTGCCAGCAGTTACGGTCAATCGGGGACCCAGTACTTC
CASSYGQSGTQYF
>TRBJ1-1|TRBV29-1|-|-
TGCAGCGTGTTCGGGACGGCGAACACTGAAGCTTTCTTT
CSVFGTANTEAFF
>TRBJ1-2|TRBV6-6|TRBD1|few
TGTGCCAGCAGTTACTCGACGGGACAGGGTTCTGGCTACACCTTC
CASSYSTGQGSGYTF
>TRBJ2-7|TRBV12-3/TRBV12-4|TRBD1|few
TGTGCCAGCAGTCCCGACAGGGGGAAAGTATACGAGCAGTACTTC
CASSPDRGKVYEQYF
>TRBJ2-5|TRBV9|TRBD2|-
TGTGCCAGCAGCGACATAGCGGGAGGTTGGGAGACCCAGTACTTC
CASSDIAGGWETQYF
>TRBJ1-1|TRBV11-2|-|few
TGTGCCAGCAGCTTAGGGTCCGGCATGAACACTGAAGCTTTCTTT
CASSLGSGMNTEAFF
>TRBJ2-2|TRBV24-1|-|few
TGTGCCACCAGTCCGTCGGGGAACGGGGAGCTGTTTTTT
CATSPSGNGELFF
>TRBJ2-2|TRBV24-1|-|few
TGTGCCTCCAGCCAGTTCACCGGGGAGCTGTTTTTT
CASSQFTGELFF
>TRBJ2-7|TRBV5-5|-|few
TGTGCCAGCAGGGACTACGGGATTTACGAGCAGTACTTC
CASRDYGIYEQYF
>TRBJ1-4|TRBV7-9|TRBD1|few
TGTGCCAGCAGCTTGGGGACAGGTCGAAATGAAAAACTGTTTTTT
CASSLGTGRNEKLFF
>TRBJ2-1|TRBV5-1|TRBD2|-
TGCGCCAGCAGCCCCCTGACTAGCGGGTACAATGAGCAGTTCTTC
CASSPLTSGYNEQFF
>TRBJ1-3|TRBV5-5|-|-
TGTGCCAGCAGCTTGGACACCTTATCCGCGGACACCATATATTTT
CASSLDTLSADTIYF
>TRBJ2-5|TRBV7-2|TRBD2|-
TGTGCCAGCAGCTACCTGGGACTAGCGGGAGTTTGGGAGACCCAGTACTTC
CASSYLGLAGVWETQYF
>TRBJ2-5|TRBV4-3|TRBD2|few
TGCGCCAGCAGCCAAGACCCAGCGGGAGTGTCAGAGACCCAGTACTTC
CASSQDPAGVSETQYF
>TRBJ2-2|TRBV6-4|-|few
TGTGCCAGCAGTCCCGGGACCCCCGGGGAGCTGTTTTTT
CASSPGTPGELFF